These 19 T cell receptor beta chains came from one sample sequenced in a study of shared clonotypes between healthy human individuals. Clones were sequenced by immunoSEQ multiplex PCR, and TCRdb holds only the in-frame ones, with some missing. Seen here are more than 2,000,000 clones, more than 85% observed once, and the top ten hold about 0.37%. Sequencing was done on a sample of naive CD4+ T cells from PBMCs. Subset given: CD45RA+ positively selected. Every receptor here comes from a man between 18 and 29 years old in good health. Some clones in this sample may be carry-over from other donors' samples.

This clone was counted a few times. V and J are TRBV7-2 and TRBJ2-7; 13 bases agree with TRBD2. There are 17 residues in the CDR3. V lost 3 bases to trimming and J lost 2 bases; unmatched junction nucleotides: 7. The germline gives CDR1 SGHTA, CDR2 FQGNSA. CDR3 loop: CASSLSGLAGDPYEQYF. The CDR3 DNA sequence: TGTGCCAGCAGCTTGTCCGGACTAGCGGGAGATCCCTACGAGCAGTACTTC.

The V and J genes are TRBV18 and TRBJ2-4; D not certain. Trimming took 5 bases from V and 8 from J, leaving 10 bases between them. This CDR3 spans 12 amino acids. Germline assignment: CDR1 KGHSH and CDR2 LQKENI. CDR3 nucleotide sequence: TGTGCCAGCTCATCTGACCGGGACATTCAGTACTTC. Protein: CASSSDRDIQYF. Variable domain in full (rest from reference TRBV18 and TRBJ2-4): NAGVMQNPRHLVRRRGQEARLRCSPMKGHSHVYWYRQLPEEGLKFMVYLQKENIIDESGMPKERFSAEFPKEGPSILRIQQVVRGDSAAYFCASSSDRDIQYFGAGTRLSVL.

This chain uses TRBV6-5 with TRBJ2-3, with 7 positions matching TRBD1. Germline loops: CDR1 MNHEY, CDR2 SVGAGI. This CDR3 is built from 16 residues. The V segment lost 4 bases and the J segment 0 bases; nucleotides outside the gene matches: 7. The CDR3 region is CASSSTPGQSTDTQYF. Written as DNA, the CDR3 is TGTGCCAGCAGTTCCACCCCGGGACAGAGCACAGATACGCAGTATTTT.

The V and J genes are TRBV18 and TRBJ1-2; D remains unclear. Germline V lookup: CDR1 KGHSH, CDR2 LQKENI. This CDR3 spans 13 amino acids. Trimming shortened V by 6 bases and J by 0 bases, and 8 bases separated the two germline ends. CDR3 bases: TGTGCCAGCTCCCAGGCAGCTAACTATGGCTACACCTTC. It translates to CASSQAANYGYTF.

The chain employs TRBV4-1 and TRBJ1-1; D unresolved. Germline loops: CDR1 MGHRA, CDR2 YSYEKL. V lost 4 bases to trimming and J lost 0 bases, with 15 bases between them. The CDR3 totals 16 residues. In DNA, the CDR3 is TGCGCCAGCAGCCGGGATAGCTGGCAGATGAACACTGAAGCTTTCTTT. Amino acids: CASSRDSWQMNTEAFF.

This clone has just one count. The chain combines TRBV9 with TRBJ2-3, with TRBD2 as a possible D gene (6 bases). Trimming removed 3 bases from V and 5 bases from J, with 13 bases in between. This CDR3 contains 14 residues. CDR1 and CDR2 from the germline V gene are SGDLS and YYNGEE. The CDR3 DNA reads as TGTGCCAGCAGCGGGAGGGCCATGAAAGATACGCAGTATTTT. It is translated as CASSGRAMKDTQYF.

This chain uses TRBV6-4 with TRBJ2-2; tentatively, D is TRBD1 (6 bases). In germline, CDR1 is MRHNA, CDR2 SNTAGT. The length of the CDR3 is 17 residues. The V end lost 4 bases, the J end lost 0 bases, and 15 bases lay between the germline ends. The CDR3 DNA reads as TGTGCCAGCAGTGTGGGGGCGACTTTTTCGAACACCGGGGAGCTGTTTTTT. It specifies CASSVGATFSNTGELFF.

This clone has a single count. The gene calls are TRBV20-1 and TRBJ1-6; D gene ambiguous. CDR1 is DFQATT and CDR2 is SNEGSKA in the germline V gene (reference sequence). V shed 3 bases and J shed 14 bases, with 11 bases lying between them. The CDR3 runs 11 residues. CDR3 loop: CSASGVSALHF. DNA of the CDR3: TGCAGTGCTAGTGGGGTCTCAGCCCTCCACTTT.

This chain uses TRBV6-4 with TRBJ2-2, with 9 bases fitting TRBD1. The CDR3 runs to 13 residues. The V gene's germline CDR1 is MRHNA and CDR2 SNTAGT. The J segment lost 5 bases and the V segment lost 10 bases, leaving 5 bases of the junction unmatched. This chain's CDR3 is CATRDRATGELFF. The CDR3 nucleotides are TGTGCCACCCGGGACAGGGCGACCGGGGAGCTGTTTTTT.

V and J are TRBV27 and TRBJ2-7, with no clear D. The CDR3 spans 15 residues. Germline loops: CDR1 MNHEY, CDR2 SMNVEV (reference sequence). V gave up 2 bases and J gave up 6 bases, with 17 bases separating them. The CDR3 nucleotides read TGTGCCAGCAGTTTAATGGGAACCACTCTTCGCGAGCAGTACTTC. Amino acid sequence: CASSLMGTTLREQYF.

Comment on this clone: At one end the junction does not follow the germline gene, possibly because of a read error. The chain is built from TRBV28 and TRBJ2-4, with TRBD2 matching 7 bases. The CDR3 spans 11 residues. The germline CDR1 and CDR2 sequences are MDHEN and SYDVKM. The CDR3 loop is CASSLSGTLIF. The CDR3 DNA sequence: TGTGCCAGCAGTTTAAGCGGGACGTTAATCTTC.

This rearrangement joins TRBV15 to TRBJ1-1; D remains unclear. Germline lookup yields CDR1 LNHNV and CDR2 YYDKDF (reference sequence). Trimming took off 8 bases at V and 0 bases at J, with 16 bases between the two ends. This CDR3 is 15 amino acids long. The chain's CDR3 is CATRPAASMNTEAFF. The CDR3 DNA reads as TGTGCCACCCGCCCGGCAGCCAGCATGAACACTGAAGCTTTCTTT.

The chain is built from TRBV28 and TRBJ2-6; possible D gene TRBD2, 6 bases. This CDR3 has 18 amino acids. V dropped 6 bases and J dropped 0 bases, with 18 bases sitting between them. In germline, CDR1 is MDHEN, CDR2 SYDVKM. CDR3 loop: CASRPYSGRSSGANVLTF. Here the CDR3 DNA reads TGTGCCAGCAGACCCTATAGCGGTCGGAGCTCTGGGGCCAACGTCCTGACTTTC.

The rearrangement uses TRBV4-3 and TRBJ2-1; 9 bases agree with TRBD2. Germline CDR1 LGHNA, CDR2 YSLEER. This CDR3 contains 15 residues. Trimming removed 6 bases from V and 5 bases from J; junction bases left unmatched: 8. The CDR3 protein is CASSWLLAGDNEQFF. Here the CDR3 DNA reads TGCGCCAGCAGTTGGTTACTAGCGGGCGACAATGAGCAGTTCTTC.

For this clone: This sample includes further DNA sequences coding for the same CDR3. The chain is built from TRBV28 and TRBJ1-2, with 9 bases lining up with TRBD1. V was pared by 5 bases and J by 4 bases, with 2 bases of the junction left unmatched. The germline gives CDR1 MDHEN, CDR2 SYDVKM. This CDR3 has 13 residues. This chain's CDR3 is CASSLDRGYGYTF. Here the CDR3 DNA reads TGTGCCAGCAGTCTGGACAGGGGCTATGGCTACACCTTC.

The chain carries TRBV2 and TRBJ2-7; possibly TRBD1 or TRBD2 for D (5 bases each). V dropped 8 bases and J dropped 7 bases, with 18 bases sitting between them. The CDR3 loop spans 13 amino acids. Germline V gene data show CDR1 as SNHLY and CDR2 as FYNNEI. Here the CDR3 reads CASSGEGRGEQYF. CDR3 DNA: TGTGCCAGCTCCGGTGAGGGGCGAGGGGAGCAGTACTTC.

This chain joins TRBV6-5 and TRBJ1-3; D is unclear. The CDR3 runs to 15 residues. Germline CDR1 reads MNHEY; CDR2 reads SVGAGI. The V end was cut by 7 bases, the J end by 0 bases, with 13 bases between. The CDR3 DNA reads as TGTGCCAGCAAAAAAGGTGGGAGCTCTGGAAACACCATATATTTT. This encodes CASKKGGSSGNTIYF.

The J gene is TRBJ2-5, the V gene TRBV30, with TRBD2 matching 9 bases. The V and J ends lost 2 bases and 5 bases, in that order; junction bases with no gene match: 18. CDR3 length: 18 amino acids. Germline loops: CDR1 GTSNPN, CDR2 SVGIG (reference sequence). The CDR3 is CAWSLLRRASGNSETQYF. The CDR3 bases are TGTGCCTGGAGTCTCCTACGGCGGGCTAGCGGGAATAGCGAGACCCAGTACTTC.

The chain has TRBV5-4 and TRBJ2-2, with 7 nucleotides matching TRBD1. The CDR3 consists of 13 residues. Germline CDR1 is SGHNT and CDR2 is YYREEE (reference sequence). With V trimmed by 9 bases and J by 4 bases, 6 bases remained unmatched. CDR3 nucleotides: TGTGCCAACCAGGGGGATCCCACCGGGGAGCTGTTTTTT. It encodes CANQGDPTGELFF.